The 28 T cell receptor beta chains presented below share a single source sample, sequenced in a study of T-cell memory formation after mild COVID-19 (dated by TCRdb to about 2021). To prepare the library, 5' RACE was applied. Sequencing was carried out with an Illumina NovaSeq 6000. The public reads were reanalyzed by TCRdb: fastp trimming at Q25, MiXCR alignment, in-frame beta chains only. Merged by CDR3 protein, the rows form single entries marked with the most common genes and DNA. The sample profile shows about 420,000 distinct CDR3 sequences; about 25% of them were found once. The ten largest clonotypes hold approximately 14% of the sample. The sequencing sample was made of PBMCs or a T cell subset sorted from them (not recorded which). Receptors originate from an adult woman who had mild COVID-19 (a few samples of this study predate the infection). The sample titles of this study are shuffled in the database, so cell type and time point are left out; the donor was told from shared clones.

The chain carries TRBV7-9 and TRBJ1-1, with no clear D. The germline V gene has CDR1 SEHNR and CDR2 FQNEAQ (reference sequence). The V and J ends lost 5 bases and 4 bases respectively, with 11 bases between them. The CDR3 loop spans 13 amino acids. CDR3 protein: CASSPTWGTEAFF. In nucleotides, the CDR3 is TGTGCCAGCAGCCCCACATGGGGCACTGAAGCTTTCTTT.

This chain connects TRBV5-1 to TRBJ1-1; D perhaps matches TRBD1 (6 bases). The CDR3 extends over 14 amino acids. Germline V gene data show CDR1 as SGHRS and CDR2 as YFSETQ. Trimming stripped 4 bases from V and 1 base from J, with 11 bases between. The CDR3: CASSSGTRNTEAFF. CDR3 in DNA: TGCGCCAGCAGCAGCGGGACAAGGAACACTGAAGCTTTCTTT.

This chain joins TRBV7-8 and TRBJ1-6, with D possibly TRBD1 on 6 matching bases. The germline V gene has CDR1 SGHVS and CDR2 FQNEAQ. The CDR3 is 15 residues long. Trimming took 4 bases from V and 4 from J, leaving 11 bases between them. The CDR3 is CASSSQGGYNSPLHF. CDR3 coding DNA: TGTGCCAGCAGCTCCCAAGGGGGGTATAATTCACCCCTCCACTTT.

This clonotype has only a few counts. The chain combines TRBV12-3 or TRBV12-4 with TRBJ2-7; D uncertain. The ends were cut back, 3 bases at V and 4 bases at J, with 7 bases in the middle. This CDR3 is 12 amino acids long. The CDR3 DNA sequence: TGTGCCAGCAGTTTTCGGCAGTACGAGCAGTACTTC. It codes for CASSFRQYEQYF.

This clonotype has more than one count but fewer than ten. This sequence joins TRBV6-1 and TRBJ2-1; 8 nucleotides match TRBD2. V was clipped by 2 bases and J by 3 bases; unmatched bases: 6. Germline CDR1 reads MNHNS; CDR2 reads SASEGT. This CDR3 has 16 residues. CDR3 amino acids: CASSESIGRGYNEQFF. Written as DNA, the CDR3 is TGTGCCAGCAGTGAATCCATCGGGAGGGGCTACAATGAGCAGTTCTTC.

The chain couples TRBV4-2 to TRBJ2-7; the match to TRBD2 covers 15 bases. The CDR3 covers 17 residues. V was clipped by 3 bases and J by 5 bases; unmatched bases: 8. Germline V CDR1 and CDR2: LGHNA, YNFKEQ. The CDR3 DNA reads TGTGCCAGCAGCCAGGGACTAGCGGGAGGAATTCACCACGAGCAGTACTTC. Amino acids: CASSQGLAGGIHHEQYF.

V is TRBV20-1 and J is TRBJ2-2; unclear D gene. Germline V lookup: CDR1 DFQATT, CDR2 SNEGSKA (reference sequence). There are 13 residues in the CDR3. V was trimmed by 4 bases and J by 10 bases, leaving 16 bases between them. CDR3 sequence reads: CSAILGNPLELFF. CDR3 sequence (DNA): TGCAGTGCTATATTAGGCAACCCTCTGGAGCTGTTTTTT.

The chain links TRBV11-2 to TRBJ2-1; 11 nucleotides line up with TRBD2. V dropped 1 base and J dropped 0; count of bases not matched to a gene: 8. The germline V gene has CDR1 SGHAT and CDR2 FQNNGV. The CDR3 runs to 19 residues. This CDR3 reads CASSLGRKLAGVSYNEQFF. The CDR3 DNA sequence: TGTGCCAGCAGCTTAGGAAGAAAACTAGCGGGGGTCTCCTACAATGAGCAGTTCTTC.

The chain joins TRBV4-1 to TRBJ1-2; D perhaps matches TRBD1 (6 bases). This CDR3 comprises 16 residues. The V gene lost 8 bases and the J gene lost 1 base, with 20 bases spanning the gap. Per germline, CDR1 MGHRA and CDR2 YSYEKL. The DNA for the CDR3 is TGCGCCAGCGGCTCCGGGGGGCCCTCCCTTAACTATGGCTACACCTTC. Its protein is CASGSGGPSLNYGYTF.

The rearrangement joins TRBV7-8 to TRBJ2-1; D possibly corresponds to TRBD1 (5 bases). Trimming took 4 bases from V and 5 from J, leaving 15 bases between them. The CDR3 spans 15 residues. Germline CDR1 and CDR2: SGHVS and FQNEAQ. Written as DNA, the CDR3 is TGTGCCAGCAGCTCCCCCTGGGGCACGAACAATGAGCAGTTCTTC. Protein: CASSSPWGTNNEQFF.

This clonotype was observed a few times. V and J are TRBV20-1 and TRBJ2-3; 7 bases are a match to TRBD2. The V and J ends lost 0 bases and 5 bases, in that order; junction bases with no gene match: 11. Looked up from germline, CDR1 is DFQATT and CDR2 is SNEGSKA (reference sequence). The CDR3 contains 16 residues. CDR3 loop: CSARDFGGSTGDTQYF. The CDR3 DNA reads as TGCAGTGCTAGAGATTTTGGCGGGAGTACGGGAGATACGCAGTATTTT.

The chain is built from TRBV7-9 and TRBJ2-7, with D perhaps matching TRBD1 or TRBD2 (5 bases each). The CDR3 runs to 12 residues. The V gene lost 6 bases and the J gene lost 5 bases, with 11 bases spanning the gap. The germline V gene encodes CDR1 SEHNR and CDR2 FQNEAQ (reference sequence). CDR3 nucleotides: TGTGCCAGCAGAGAGGGGCGGGACGAGCAGTACTTC. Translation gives CASREGRDEQYF.

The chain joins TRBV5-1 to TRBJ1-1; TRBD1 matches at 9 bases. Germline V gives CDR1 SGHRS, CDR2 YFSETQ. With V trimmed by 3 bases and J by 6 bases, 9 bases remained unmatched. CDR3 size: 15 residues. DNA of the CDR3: TGCGCCAGCAGCTACACAGGGGGCTCGGGGGCTGAAGCTTTCTTT. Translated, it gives CASSYTGGSGAEAFF.

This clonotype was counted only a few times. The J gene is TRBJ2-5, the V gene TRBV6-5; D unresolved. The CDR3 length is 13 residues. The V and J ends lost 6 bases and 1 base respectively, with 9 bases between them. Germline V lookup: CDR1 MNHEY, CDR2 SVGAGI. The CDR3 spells CASRQATQETQYF. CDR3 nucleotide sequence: TGTGCCAGCAGGCAAGCGACCCAAGAGACCCAGTACTTC.

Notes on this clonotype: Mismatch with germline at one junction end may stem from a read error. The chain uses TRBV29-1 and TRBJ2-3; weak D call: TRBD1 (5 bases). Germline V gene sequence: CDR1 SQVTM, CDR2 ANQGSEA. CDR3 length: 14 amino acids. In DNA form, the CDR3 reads TGCAGCGTTGGAAAAGGGGCCATCACAGGTACGCAGTATTTT. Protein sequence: CSVGKGAITGTQYF.

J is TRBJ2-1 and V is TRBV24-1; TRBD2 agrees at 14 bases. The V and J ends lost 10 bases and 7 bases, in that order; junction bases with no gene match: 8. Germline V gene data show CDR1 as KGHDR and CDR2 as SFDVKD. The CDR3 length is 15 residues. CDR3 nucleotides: TGTGCCACGACTAGCGGGAGGGCGAAGGGAAATGAGCAGTTCTTC. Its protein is CATTSGRAKGNEQFF.

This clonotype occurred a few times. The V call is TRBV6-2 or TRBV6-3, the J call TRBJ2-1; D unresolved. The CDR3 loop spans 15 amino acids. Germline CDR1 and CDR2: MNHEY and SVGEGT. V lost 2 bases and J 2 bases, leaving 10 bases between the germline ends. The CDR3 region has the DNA TGTGCCAGCAGTTACGATCACGGACCCTACAATGAGCAGTTCTTC. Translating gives CASSYDHGPYNEQFF.

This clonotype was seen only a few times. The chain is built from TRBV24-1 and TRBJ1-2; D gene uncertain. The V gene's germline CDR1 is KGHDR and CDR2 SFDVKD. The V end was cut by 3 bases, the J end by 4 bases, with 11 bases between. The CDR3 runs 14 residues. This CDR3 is CATSDPRRGYGYTF. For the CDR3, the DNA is TGTGCCACCAGTGATCCCCGCCGGGGCTATGGCTACACCTTC.

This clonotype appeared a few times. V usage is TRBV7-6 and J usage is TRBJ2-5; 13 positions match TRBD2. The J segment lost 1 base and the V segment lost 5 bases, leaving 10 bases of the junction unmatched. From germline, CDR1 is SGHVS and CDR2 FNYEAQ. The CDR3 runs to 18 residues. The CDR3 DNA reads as TGTGCCAGCAGCCTCTGGACTAGCGGGAGAGGAGTCCAAGAGACCCAGTACTTC. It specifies CASSLWTSGRGVQETQYF.

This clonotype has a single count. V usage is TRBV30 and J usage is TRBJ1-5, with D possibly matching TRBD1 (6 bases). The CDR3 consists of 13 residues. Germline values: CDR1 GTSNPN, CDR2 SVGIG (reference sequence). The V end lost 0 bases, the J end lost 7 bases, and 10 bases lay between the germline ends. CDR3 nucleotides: TGTGCCTGGAGTGTTCAGGGGAGCCAGCCCCAGCATTTT. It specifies CAWSVQGSQPQHF.

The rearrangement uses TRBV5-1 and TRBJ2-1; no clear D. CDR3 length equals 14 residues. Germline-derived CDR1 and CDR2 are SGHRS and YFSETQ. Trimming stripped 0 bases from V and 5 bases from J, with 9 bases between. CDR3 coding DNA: TGCGCCAGCAGCTTGGGGGCAGCGAACAATGAGCAGTTCTTC. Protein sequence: CASSLGAANNEQFF. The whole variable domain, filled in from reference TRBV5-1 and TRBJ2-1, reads KAGVTQTPRYLIKTRGQQVTLSCSPISGHRSVSWYQQTPGQGLQFLFEYFSETQRNKGNFPGRFSGRQFSNSRSEMNVSTLELGDSALYLCASSLGAANNEQFFGPGTRLTVL.

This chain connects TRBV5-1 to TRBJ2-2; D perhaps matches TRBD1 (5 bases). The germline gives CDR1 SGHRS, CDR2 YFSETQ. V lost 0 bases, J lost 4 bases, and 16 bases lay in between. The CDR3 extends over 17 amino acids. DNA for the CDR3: TGCGCCAGCAGCTTGGGTGACAGTACCCCCACCACCGGGGAGCTGTTTTTT. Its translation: CASSLGDSTPTTGELFF.

CDR3 nucleotides: TGTGCCAGCAGCCCTAGCGGGGTAGTTGGCAATGAGCAGTTCTTC. It codes for CASSPSGVVGNEQFF. The chain joins TRBV7-8 to TRBJ2-1; 9 bases line up with TRBD2. V trimming: 5 bases; J trimming: 6 bases; junction bases outside the gene matches: 8. The germline V gene encodes CDR1 SGHVS and CDR2 FQNEAQ. The CDR3 loop spans 15 amino acids.

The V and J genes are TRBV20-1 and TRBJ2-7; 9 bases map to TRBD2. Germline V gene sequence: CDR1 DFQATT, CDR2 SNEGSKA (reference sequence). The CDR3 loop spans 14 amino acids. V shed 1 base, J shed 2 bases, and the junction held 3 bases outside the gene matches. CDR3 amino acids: CSARVSGGPYEQYF. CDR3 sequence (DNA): TGCAGTGCTAGAGTTAGCGGGGGCCCCTACGAGCAGTACTTC.

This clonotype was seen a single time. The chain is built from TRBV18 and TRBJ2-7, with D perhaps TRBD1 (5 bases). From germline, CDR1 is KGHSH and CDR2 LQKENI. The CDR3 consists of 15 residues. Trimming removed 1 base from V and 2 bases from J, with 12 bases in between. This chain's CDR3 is CASSPLQGSAYEQYF. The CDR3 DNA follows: TGTGCCAGCTCACCACTTCAGGGATCTGCCTACGAGCAGTACTTC.

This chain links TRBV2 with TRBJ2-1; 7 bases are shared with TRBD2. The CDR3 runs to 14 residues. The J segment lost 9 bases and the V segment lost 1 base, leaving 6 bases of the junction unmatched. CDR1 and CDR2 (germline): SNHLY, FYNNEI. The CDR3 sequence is CASSEGTSLGEQFF. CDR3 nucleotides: TGTGCCAGCAGTGAAGGGACTAGTCTAGGTGAGCAGTTCTTC. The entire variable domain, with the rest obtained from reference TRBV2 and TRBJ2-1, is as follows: EPEVTQTPSHQVTQMGQEVILRCVPISNHLYFYWYRQILGQKVEFLVSFYNNEISEKSEIFDDQFSVERPDGSNFTLKIRSTKLEDSAMYFCASSEGTSLGEQFFGPGTRLTVL.

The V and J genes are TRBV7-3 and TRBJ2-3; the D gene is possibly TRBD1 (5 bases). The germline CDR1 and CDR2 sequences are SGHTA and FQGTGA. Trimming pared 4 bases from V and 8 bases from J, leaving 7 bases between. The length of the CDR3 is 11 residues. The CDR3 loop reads CASSYQGTQYF. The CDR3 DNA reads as TGTGCCAGCAGCTATCAGGGTACGCAGTATTTT.

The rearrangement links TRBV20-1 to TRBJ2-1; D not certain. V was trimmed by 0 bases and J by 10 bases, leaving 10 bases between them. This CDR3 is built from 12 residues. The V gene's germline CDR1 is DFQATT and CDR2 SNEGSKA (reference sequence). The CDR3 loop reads CSAREGSLEQFF. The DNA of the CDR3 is TGCAGTGCTAGAGAGGGATCGTTGGAGCAGTTCTTC.